A single sample is the source of the 23 T cell receptor beta chains below, sequenced in a study of blood T cell repertoires in COVID-19. The repertoire was sequenced with immunoSEQ multiplex PCR; TCRdb's copy has only in-frame clones and lacks some. The top ten clones hold more than 7.5% of a sample with about 180,000 clones, around 83% of them seen once. Source material: peripheral blood. Receptors were obtained from a woman in her sixties or seventies with COVID-19, enrolled during active disease.

This chain uses TRBV13 with TRBJ1-2, with 8 positions matching TRBD1. The CDR3 runs 13 residues. The germline V gene has CDR1 PRHDT and CDR2 FYEKMQ (reference sequence). J gave up 6 bases and V 5 bases, and 5 bases lay outside the gene matches. CDR3 sequence: CASSLRGRDGYTF. CDR3 coding DNA: TGTGCCAGCAGCCTCAGGGGGCGCGATGGCTACACCTTC. The entire variable domain, with the rest obtained from reference TRBV13 and TRBJ1-2, is as follows: AAGVIQSPRHLIKEKRETATLKCYPIPRHDTVYWYQQGPGQDPQFLISFYEKMQSDKGSIPDRFSAQQFSDYHSELNMSSLELGDSALYFCASSLRGRDGYTFGSGTRLTVV.

The V gene is TRBV30, the J gene TRBJ2-2; 7 nucleotides align to TRBD1. This CDR3 is 14 amino acids long. Germline V gene data show CDR1 as GTSNPN and CDR2 as SVGIG (reference sequence). Trimming removed 5 bases from V and 4 bases from J; junction bases left unmatched: 7. CDR3 in amino acids: CAWLRQGSTGELFF. The CDR3 DNA reads TGTGCCTGGTTAAGACAGGGTTCCACCGGGGAGCTGTTTTTT.

The chain carries TRBV5-5 and TRBJ1-1; D possibly corresponds to TRBD1 (5 bases). The CDR3 totals 14 residues. The germline V gene encodes CDR1 SGHKS and CDR2 YYEKEE (reference sequence). V was clipped by 1 base and J by 5 bases, with 12 bases between them. CDR3 DNA sequence: TGTGCCAGCAGCTTGCTACGGGGGAGGACTGAAGCTTTCTTT. Translating gives CASSLLRGRTEAFF.

The J gene is TRBJ2-5, the V gene TRBV7-3; perhaps TRBD2 as D (5 bases). The CDR3 sequence is 15 residues long. V was clipped by 0 bases and J by 5 bases, with 13 bases between them. Per germline, CDR1 SGHTA and CDR2 FQGTGA. CDR3 coding DNA: TGTGCCAGCAGCTTAACCCGTAGCCCGGGGGAGACCCAGTACTTC. It encodes CASSLTRSPGETQYF.

This rearrangement joins TRBV29-1 to TRBJ2-1; 7 nucleotides align to TRBD2. The germline V gene encodes CDR1 SQVTM and CDR2 ANQGSEA. J gave up 3 bases and V 0 bases, and 2 bases lay outside the gene matches. The CDR3 runs 14 residues. This CDR3 reads CSVEELASYNEQFF. CDR3 nucleotides: TGCAGCGTTGAAGAACTAGCGAGCTACAATGAGCAGTTCTTC.

The rearrangement joins TRBV28 to TRBJ2-2; D is possibly TRBD2 (5 bases). The CDR3 is 16 residues long. From germline, CDR1 is MDHEN and CDR2 SYDVKM. V was cut by 7 bases and J by 5 bases, with 20 bases left in between. This CDR3 reads CASTPRRGSSTGELFF. The CDR3 DNA reads as TGTGCCAGCACCCCCCGGAGAGGGAGTTCGACCGGGGAGCTGTTTTTT.

This chain connects TRBV5-1 to TRBJ2-2; tentatively, D is TRBD1 (6 bases). CDR3 length: 15 amino acids. V was trimmed by 7 bases and J by 5 bases, leaving 18 bases between them. Germline V CDR1 and CDR2: SGHRS, YFSETQ. The DNA of the CDR3 is TGCGCCAGCGGGCCTAACAGGGATGGGACCGGGGAGCTGTTTTTT. Translating gives CASGPNRDGTGELFF. Full variable domain (outside the CDR3, taken from reference TRBV5-1 and TRBJ2-2): KAGVTQTPRYLIKTRGQQVTLSCSPISGHRSVSWYQQTPGQGLQFLFEYFSETQRNKGNFPGRFSGRQFSNSRSEMNVSTLELGDSALYLCASGPNRDGTGELFFGEGSRLTVL.

The chain carries TRBV11-2 and TRBJ1-2; D call uncertain. Germline CDR1 and CDR2: SGHAT and FQNNGV. V was trimmed by 4 bases and J by 4 bases, leaving 19 bases between them. The CDR3 spans 16 residues. The chain's CDR3 is CASSSEFAGLGYGYTF. CDR3 bases: TGTGCCAGCAGCTCAGAATTTGCGGGATTGGGCTATGGCTACACCTTC. The full variable domain, with the rest looked up from reference TRBV11-2 and TRBJ1-2, is EAGVAQSPRYKIIEKRQSVAFWCNPISGHATLYWYQQILGQGPKLLIQFQNNGVVDDSQLPKDRFSAERLKGVDSTLKIQPAKLEDSAVYLCASSSEFAGLGYGYTFGSGTRLTVV.

The rearrangement joins TRBV24-1 to TRBJ2-3; D may be TRBD1 (7 bases). Germline CDR1 is KGHDR and CDR2 is SFDVKD. The CDR3 has 18 amino acids. V was shortened by 0 bases and J by 4 bases, with 19 bases between the two germline ends. This CDR3 is CATSDLLATGIGADTQYF. The CDR3 nucleotides are TGTGCCACCAGTGATTTGCTAGCGACAGGGATCGGCGCAGATACGCAGTATTTT.

V gene TRBV28 combines with J gene TRBJ2-7; tentative D call: TRBD2 (7 bases). The CDR3 has 18 amino acids. Germline V gene sequence: CDR1 MDHEN, CDR2 SYDVKM. The V end lost 4 bases, the J end lost 3 bases, and 25 bases lay between the germline ends. This chain's CDR3 is CASSSPRGGRGFRYEQYF. The DNA of the CDR3 is TGTGCCAGCAGTTCCCCAAGGGGGGGGCGCGGGTTTCGCTACGAGCAGTACTTC.

This clone occurred a few times. The chain employs TRBV3-1 (or the pseudogene TRBV3-2) and TRBJ1-1; a weak D match, TRBD1 (6 bases). There are 16 residues in the CDR3. CDR1 and CDR2 (germline): LGHDT, YNNKEL (reference sequence). The germline V and J ends were trimmed by 1 base and 0 bases, with 12 bases remaining between them. The CDR3 region has the DNA TGTGCCAGCAGCCAAGTACCGGGGACAATGAACACTGAAGCTTTCTTT. Amino acids: CASSQVPGTMNTEAFF.

To note about this clone: One end of the junction fails to match germline, which may point to a read error. The chain is built from TRBV7-2 and TRBJ2-4, with 8 nucleotides matching TRBD1. Germline V gene data show CDR1 as SGHTA and CDR2 as FQGNSA. The CDR3 totals 15 residues. The chain's CDR3 is CASSLGSGGENIQYF. The CDR3 DNA is TGTGCCAGCAGTTTAGGGTCAGGGGGCGAAAACATTCAGTACTTC.

The V call is TRBV5-1, the J call TRBJ1-3; 8 nucleotides agree with TRBD1. This CDR3 is 16 amino acids long. Looked up from germline, CDR1 is SGHRS and CDR2 is YFSETQ. V gave up 4 bases and J gave up 0 bases; unmatched junction bases: 6. CDR3 nucleotide sequence: TGCGCCAGCAGCCCGGGGGACAGGAGCTCTGGAAACACCATATATTTT. Its translation is CASSPGDRSSGNTIYF.

This clone was counted once. The J gene is TRBJ1-2, the V gene TRBV11-2; the match to TRBD1 covers 7 bases. V dropped 1 base and J dropped 8; count of bases not matched to a gene: 7. Looked up from germline, CDR1 is SGHAT and CDR2 is FQNNGV. The CDR3 contains 14 residues. The CDR3 sequence is CASSLGQQGRGYTF. The DNA of the CDR3 is TGTGCCAGCAGCTTAGGACAACAGGGGAGAGGCTACACCTTC. Full variable domain (rest looked up from reference TRBV11-2 and TRBJ1-2): EAGVAQSPRYKIIEKRQSVAFWCNPISGHATLYWYQQILGQGPKLLIQFQNNGVVDDSQLPKDRFSAERLKGVDSTLKIQPAKLEDSAVYLCASSLGQQGRGYTFGSGTRLTVV.

This clone was observed a single time. The rearrangement links TRBV28 to TRBJ1-2, with a tentative D call TRBD1 (5 bases). The V end lost 5 bases, the J end lost 3 bases, and 10 bases lay between the germline ends. CDR1 and CDR2 from the germline V gene are MDHEN and SYDVKM. The CDR3 consists of 13 residues. The CDR3 DNA is TGTGCCAGCAGTCCCGGGGGAGACTATGGCTACACCTTC. Amino acid sequence: CASSPGGDYGYTF.

This clone was recorded a few times. Other DNA sequences in this sample translate to the same CDR3. The rearrangement joins TRBV7-9 to TRBJ1-2; D not certain. This CDR3 comprises 13 residues. V lost 1 base to trimming and J lost 2 bases, with 5 bases between them. CDR1 and CDR2 from the germline V gene are SEHNR and FQNEAQ (reference sequence). CDR3 nucleotides: TGTGCCAGCAGCTTAGGCCAGAACTATGGCTACACCTTC. It yields the protein CASSLGQNYGYTF.

This clone was found a few times. J is TRBJ1-5 and V is TRBV18; D gene unclear. The germline V gene has CDR1 KGHSH and CDR2 LQKENI. This CDR3 region has 14 residues. The V and J ends lost 4 bases and 5 bases respectively, with 12 bases between them. This chain's CDR3 is CASSRGPDYQPQHF. In DNA form, the CDR3 reads TGTGCCAGCTCACGTGGGCCAGATTATCAGCCCCAGCATTTT. The whole variable domain, filled in from reference TRBV18 and TRBJ1-5, reads NAGVMQNPRHLVRRRGQEARLRCSPMKGHSHVYWYRQLPEEGLKFMVYLQKENIIDESGMPKERFSAEFPKEGPSILRIQQVVRGDSAAYFCASSRGPDYQPQHFGDGTRLSIL.

Only a few counts were recorded for this clone. V usage is TRBV28 and J usage is TRBJ1-2; D is unclear. Germline CDR1 reads MDHEN; CDR2 reads SYDVKM. CDR3 length: 16 amino acids. The V and J ends lost 3 bases and 8 bases respectively, with 22 bases between them. The CDR3 loop reads CASSFGIAGGMIGYTF. The DNA for the CDR3 is TGTGCCAGCAGTTTCGGAATAGCGGGAGGGATGATAGGCTACACCTTC.

This clone has just one count. The chain couples TRBV18 to TRBJ1-2, with TRBD1 matching over 7 bases. CDR1 and CDR2 (germline): KGHSH, LQKENI. This CDR3 contains 15 residues. The V and J ends lost 3 bases and 4 bases, in that order; junction bases with no gene match: 8. CDR3 in amino acids: CASSPSGTEPYGYTF. The CDR3 DNA reads as TGTGCCAGCTCACCGTCCGGGACAGAGCCCTATGGCTACACCTTC.

The genes are TRBV19 and TRBJ2-2; D is uncertain. CDR3 length: 14 amino acids. CDR1 and CDR2 (germline): LNHDA, SQIVND (reference sequence). The V end was cut by 3 bases, the J end by 8 bases, with 13 bases between. The CDR3 protein is CASSMRGHGGELFF. DNA of the CDR3: TGTGCCAGTAGTATGCGAGGCCATGGAGGGGAGCTGTTTTTT. Variable domain in full (rest from reference TRBV19 and TRBJ2-2): DGGITQSPKYLFRKEGQNVTLSCEQNLNHDAMYWYRQDPGQGLRLIYYSQIVNDFQKGDIAEGYSVSREKKESFPLTVTSAQKNPTAFYLCASSMRGHGGELFFGEGSRLTVL.

The V and J genes are TRBV7-6 and TRBJ1-4; the match to TRBD1 covers 8 bases. This CDR3 is built from 17 residues. Losses at the gene ends were 4 bases for V and 7 bases for J; bases not matched to a gene: 14. CDR1 SGHVS and CDR2 FNYEAQ come from the germline V gene. The CDR3 here is CASSSGQGGLLGEKLFF. CDR3 nucleotides: TGTGCCAGCAGCTCTGGACAGGGCGGGTTGCTAGGTGAAAAACTGTTTTTT.

The V and J genes are TRBV14 and TRBJ1-4; D remains unclear. Germline CDR1 is SGHDN and CDR2 is FVKESK. The V end lost 0 bases, the J end lost 8 bases, and 7 bases lay between the germline ends. CDR3 size: 13 residues. The CDR3 bases are TGTGCCAGCAGCCAAGATTGGGAGGAAAAACTGTTTTTT. This codes for CASSQDWEEKLFF.

The chain has TRBV5-5 and TRBJ2-7; 11 bases line up with TRBD2. The V segment lost 2 bases and the J segment 4 bases; nucleotides outside the gene matches: 5. Germline CDR1 reads SGHKS; CDR2 reads YYEKEE (reference sequence). The CDR3 covers 15 residues. The CDR3 nucleotides read TGTGCCAGCAGCTTAAGTAGCGGGAGGGCTTACGAGCAGTACTTC. Residues: CASSLSSGRAYEQYF.